The entry below describes one T cell receptor beta chain. The antigen is unknown. This CDR3 comprises 15 residues. V lost 4 bases to trimming and J lost 0 bases, with 10 bases between them. CDR1 and CDR2 (germline): SGHAT, FQNNGV. These data originate in a study of graft-versus-host responses after intestinal transplantation. Overall study results and limits: Early declines in HvG clones that occurred post-transplant were associated with peak circulating GvH clone levels.

Some clones are missing from TCRdb's copy, which holds only in-frame ones; the method was immunoSEQ multiplex PCR. The sample includes 95,000 to 110,000 clones, 87% of them seen just once. The chain has TRBV11-2 and TRBJ1-3, with D maybe TRBD1 (6 bases). Here the sequenced sample was unstimulated CD4+ T cells sorted from spleen or lymph node cells, taken before transplant. This receptor was identified in a human donor who was the organ donor for an intestinal transplant. This CDR3 reads CASSSRGFSGNTIYF. CDR3 nucleotide sequence: TGTGCCAGCAGCTCCAGGGGATTCTCTGGAAACACCATATATTTT. Drawing the rest from reference TRBV11-2 and TRBJ1-3, the complete variable domain is EAGVAQSPRYKIIEKRQSVAFWCNPISGHATLYWYQQILGQGPKLLIQFQNNGVVDDSQLPKDRFSAERLKGVDSTLKIQPAKLEDSAVYLCASSSRGFSGNTIYFGEGSWLTVV.